What follows are 22 T cell receptor beta chains derived from one specimen sequenced in a study of T cells in Graves' hyperthyroidism and ophthalmopathy. RNA transcripts yielded amplified TCR beta CDR3 regions. First-round RT-PCR of the TCR CDR3 relied on the HTBI primer set. TCRdb reprocessed the multiplex PCR reads with MiXCR, giving one entry per CDR3 protein. Of some 500,000 distinct CDR3 sequences detected, roughly 15% appear once; the ten largest clones hold approximately 30%. The sequencing sample was made of blood. Receptors originate from a woman in her 30s with Graves' ophthalmopathy.

This chain joins TRBV6-1 and TRBJ1-2, with TRBD1 matching over 9 bases. V lost 6 bases, J lost 5 bases, and 7 bases stayed unmatched. The V gene's germline CDR1 is MNHNS and CDR2 SASEGT. This CDR3 spans 14 amino acids. The chain's CDR3 is CASRSTGGRYGYTF. The CDR3 DNA follows: TGTGCCAGCAGGTCAACAGGGGGCCGTTATGGCTACACCTTC.

This clonotype showed up just a few times. This rearrangement joins TRBV19 to TRBJ2-6; 12 bases agree with TRBD2. The ends lost 8 bases at V and 0 bases at J; junction bases unmatched: 11. Germline values: CDR1 LNHDA, CDR2 SQIVND (reference sequence). This CDR3 comprises 19 residues. This chain's CDR3 is CASRLGTSGFLSGANVLTF. The CDR3 DNA reads as TGTGCCAGTCGACTCGGGACTAGCGGGTTCCTCTCTGGGGCCAACGTCCTGACTTTC. Full variable domain (missing parts from reference TRBV19 and TRBJ2-6): DGGITQSPKYLFRKEGQNVTLSCEQNLNHDAMYWYRQDPGQGLRLIYYSQIVNDFQKGDIAEGYSVSREKKESFPLTVTSAQKNPTAFYLCASRLGTSGFLSGANVLTFGAGSRLTVL.

This clonotype was seen many times. The genes are TRBV5-4 and TRBJ2-3; possible D gene TRBD1, 5 bases. This CDR3 comprises 16 residues. Germline V CDR1 and CDR2: SGHNT, YYREEE (reference sequence). V dropped 0 bases and J dropped 2 bases, with 13 bases sitting between them. The CDR3 protein is CASSLGRVAATDTQYF. CDR3 nucleotides: TGTGCCAGCAGCTTGGGCAGGGTGGCCGCCACAGATACGCAGTATTTT. Using reference TRBV5-4 and TRBJ2-3 for the parts outside the CDR3, the full variable domain is ETGVTQSPTHLIKTRGQQVTLRCSSQSGHNTVSWYQQALGQGPQFIFQYYREEENGRGNFPPRFSGLQFPNYSSELNVNALELDDSALYLCASSLGRVAATDTQYFGPGTRLTVL.

This clonotype was observed at least ten times. V is TRBV12-3 or TRBV12-4 and J is TRBJ2-3; 11 positions match TRBD2. This CDR3 contains 18 residues. Trimming took 1 base from V and 4 from J; bases not matched to a gene: 10. CDR3 in amino acids: CASSLDLLAGGRPDTQYF. In nucleotides, the CDR3 is TGTGCCAGCAGTTTAGATTTGCTAGCGGGAGGCCGCCCAGATACGCAGTATTTT.

CDR3 loop: CASKLGGGNTEAFF. The CDR3 nucleotides are TGTGCCAGCAAGTTGGGAGGGGGGAACACTGAAGCTTTCTTT. The chain carries TRBV28 and TRBJ1-1, with TRBD1 as a possible D gene (6 bases). Germline V gives CDR1 MDHEN, CDR2 SYDVKM. The CDR3 has 14 amino acids. V was trimmed by 7 bases and J by 1 base, leaving 13 bases between them.

Ten or more counts support this clonotype. V usage is TRBV20-1 and J usage is TRBJ1-5; a weak D match, TRBD1 (5 bases). V was pared by 4 bases and J by 7 bases, with 14 bases between. The CDR3 is 13 residues long. The V gene's germline CDR1 is DFQATT and CDR2 SNEGSKA (reference sequence). This CDR3 reads CSAMRRVGQPQHF. In DNA form, the CDR3 reads TGCAGTGCTATGCGCAGGGTGGGCCAGCCCCAGCATTTT.

This clonotype was observed many times. The genes are TRBV7-2 and TRBJ2-3; TRBD2 is a possible D gene (5 bases). The CDR3 loop spans 15 amino acids. In germline, CDR1 is SGHTA, CDR2 FQGNSA. The V gene lost 2 bases and the J gene lost 2 bases, with 11 bases spanning the gap. DNA of the CDR3: TGTGCCAGCAGCTTAATGGGCGGGTACACAGATACGCAGTATTTT. Its translation is CASSLMGGYTDTQYF. Looking up the rest from reference TRBV7-2 and TRBJ2-3 gives the full variable domain: GAGVSQSPSNKVTEKGKDVELRCDPISGHTALYWYRQSLGQGLEFLIYFQGNSAPDKSGLPSDRFSAERTGGSVSTLTIQRTQQEDSAVYLCASSLMGGYTDTQYFGPGTRLTVL.

This chain links TRBV27 with TRBJ1-6; no reliable D call. Germline CDR1 and CDR2: MNHEY and SMNVEV (reference sequence). V dropped 3 bases and J dropped 7 bases, with 13 bases sitting between them. CDR3 size: 15 residues. CDR3 in DNA: TGTGCCAGCAGTTTCGAGGCCGCGGGAAATTCACCCCTCCACTTT. Translation gives CASSFEAAGNSPLHF.

The CDR3 region is CSATGTSAPDTQYF. CDR3 sequence (DNA): TGCAGTGCAACCGGGACTAGCGCTCCAGATACGCAGTATTTT. The chain couples TRBV20-1 to TRBJ2-3; TRBD2 matches 10 bases. Germline V gene data show CDR1 as DFQATT and CDR2 as SNEGSKA (reference sequence). This CDR3 has 14 amino acids. The trim removed 6 bases at V and 4 bases at J, leaving 7 bases unmatched.

This clonotype was counted ten times or more. This chain uses TRBV30 with TRBJ1-2, with 8 bases fitting TRBD1. The CDR3 consists of 13 residues. Looked up from germline, CDR1 is GTSNPN and CDR2 is SVGIG (reference sequence). V lost 4 bases, J lost 5 bases, and 6 bases stayed unmatched. The DNA of the CDR3 is TGTGCCTGGACGTTTACAGGGGGATATGGCTACACCTTC. Protein sequence: CAWTFTGGYGYTF. Drawing the rest from reference TRBV30 and TRBJ1-2, the complete variable domain is SQTIHQWPATLVQPVGSPLSLECTVEGTSNPNLYWYRQAAGRGLQLLFYSVGIGQISSEVPQNLSASRPQDRQFILSSKKLLLSDSGFYLCAWTFTGGYGYTFGSGTRLTVV.

In this sample, this clonotype turned up a few times. This chain joins TRBV6-5 and TRBJ2-1; possibly TRBD1 or TRBD2 for D (5 bases each). Germline assignment: CDR1 MNHEY and CDR2 SVGAGI. The CDR3 is 16 amino acids. V lost 1 base, J lost 5 bases, and 15 bases lay in between. The CDR3 coding sequence is TGTGCCAGCAGTTACTTCGGGGACGGGCGGGACAATGAGCAGTTCTTC. Protein: CASSYFGDGRDNEQFF.

The chain joins TRBV12-3 or TRBV12-4 to TRBJ2-1; no clear D gene. Trimming left V 6 bases short and J 1 base short, with 13 bases between. This CDR3 spans 15 amino acids. CDR3 bases: TGTGCCAGCAGCCCTATAGTTAGGTCCTACAATGAGCAGTTCTTC. Protein: CASSPIVRSYNEQFF.

This rearrangement joins TRBV18 to TRBJ2-1; no firm D call. V dropped 0 bases and J dropped 5 bases, with 11 bases sitting between them. The CDR3 is made up of 15 amino acids. Germline CDR1 is KGHSH and CDR2 is LQKENI. Here the CDR3 reads CASSPPSRTNNEQFF. The CDR3 nucleotides are TGTGCCAGCTCACCACCATCCCGCACTAACAATGAGCAGTTCTTC.

This clonotype appeared many times. V and J are TRBV27 and TRBJ2-5; 10 bases are a match to TRBD2. Unmatched junction bases numbered 14, after V lost 7 bases and J lost 3 bases. Germline V gene data show CDR1 as MNHEY and CDR2 as SMNVEV (reference sequence). CDR3 length: 17 residues. Here the CDR3 reads CASKMGTSANREETQYF. The CDR3 DNA follows: TGTGCCAGCAAGATGGGGACTAGCGCCAATCGCGAAGAGACCCAGTACTTC.

The chain links TRBV10-1 to TRBJ2-3; no clear D. In germline, CDR1 is WNHNN, CDR2 SYGVQD (reference sequence). This CDR3 has 15 amino acids. With 0 bases removed from V and 1 base from J, the gap between germline ends came to 8 bases. CDR3 bases: TGCGCCAGCAGTGAGTCTCTCCCTGGCACAGATACGCAGTATTTT. Translating it yields CASSESLPGTDTQYF.

The chain uses TRBV30 and TRBJ2-2; TRBD2 aligns across 11 bases. CDR3 size: 12 residues. Germline loops: CDR1 GTSNPN, CDR2 SVGIG (reference sequence). Trimming cost V 6 bases and J 6 bases; bases outside gene matches: 0. CDR3 sequence: CACSGRAGELFF. The CDR3 region has the DNA TGTGCCTGTAGCGGGAGGGCCGGGGAGCTGTTTTTT.

This clonotype was seen ten or more times. The rearrangement links TRBV19 to TRBJ1-5; D not resolved. The CDR3 is 16 amino acids. V lost 5 bases and J 3 bases, leaving 17 bases between the germline ends. From germline, CDR1 is LNHDA and CDR2 SQIVND (reference sequence). DNA for the CDR3: TGTGCCAGTAGTTGGTCAGGTTATAACCTCAATCAGCCCCAGCATTTT. This translates into CASSWSGYNLNQPQHF. The full variable domain, rest sourced from reference TRBV19 and TRBJ1-5, is DGGITQSPKYLFRKEGQNVTLSCEQNLNHDAMYWYRQDPGQGLRLIYYSQIVNDFQKGDIAEGYSVSREKKESFPLTVTSAQKNPTAFYLCASSWSGYNLNQPQHFGDGTRLSIL.

In this sample, this clonotype turned up many times. V and J are TRBV28 and TRBJ1-6; a weak D match, TRBD1 (6 bases). Trimming removed 5 bases from V and 8 bases from J, with 16 bases in between. CDR3 length: 15 amino acids. Germline CDR1 reads MDHEN; CDR2 reads SYDVKM. The CDR3 protein is CASSAYPGDDSPLHF. CDR3 DNA: TGTGCCAGCAGTGCTTATCCAGGGGATGATTCACCCCTCCACTTT.

At least ten counts were recorded for this clonotype. The chain employs TRBV30 and TRBJ1-3; D not certain. Per germline, CDR1 GTSNPN and CDR2 SVGIG (reference sequence). The CDR3 has 14 amino acids. V dropped 0 bases and J dropped 9 bases, with 15 bases sitting between them. CDR3 DNA sequence: TGTGCCTGGAGTGTAAATACCCCCGGTCGCACCATATATTTT. It specifies CAWSVNTPGRTIYF.

This clonotype has a count of ten or more. The gene calls are TRBV30 and TRBJ1-3; D is undetermined. Germline V CDR1 and CDR2: GTSNPN, SVGIG (reference sequence). The CDR3 extends over 12 amino acids. V lost 7 bases to trimming and J lost 4 bases, with 11 bases between them. CDR3 DNA: TGTGCCTTCTCGGTCTCGGGAAACACCATATATTTT. Protein sequence: CAFSVSGNTIYF. Complete variable domain (other parts from reference TRBV30 and TRBJ1-3): SQTIHQWPATLVQPVGSPLSLECTVEGTSNPNLYWYRQAAGRGLQLLFYSVGIGQISSEVPQNLSASRPQDRQFILSSKKLLLSDSGFYLCAFSVSGNTIYFGEGSWLTVV.

The chain carries TRBV14 and TRBJ2-1; 11 nucleotides match TRBD2. The trim removed 4 bases at V and 2 bases at J, leaving 7 bases unmatched. CDR1 SGHDN and CDR2 FVKESK come from the germline V gene. The CDR3 contains 17 residues. For the CDR3, the DNA is TGTGCCAGCAGCCTTTCATCGGGACTAGCGGCCTACAATGAGCAGTTCTTC. Protein sequence: CASSLSSGLAAYNEQFF.

This clonotype was picked up a small number of times. The chain carries TRBV7-2 and TRBJ2-5; 9 bases map to TRBD2. The length of the CDR3 is 14 residues. Trimming cost V 3 bases and J 4 bases; bases outside gene matches: 3. CDR1 is SGHTA, CDR2 FQGNSA, per germline. The CDR3 DNA sequence: TGTGCCAGCAGCTTTCAAGCGGGAGGAGAGACCCAGTACTTC. Its translation: CASSFQAGGETQYF.